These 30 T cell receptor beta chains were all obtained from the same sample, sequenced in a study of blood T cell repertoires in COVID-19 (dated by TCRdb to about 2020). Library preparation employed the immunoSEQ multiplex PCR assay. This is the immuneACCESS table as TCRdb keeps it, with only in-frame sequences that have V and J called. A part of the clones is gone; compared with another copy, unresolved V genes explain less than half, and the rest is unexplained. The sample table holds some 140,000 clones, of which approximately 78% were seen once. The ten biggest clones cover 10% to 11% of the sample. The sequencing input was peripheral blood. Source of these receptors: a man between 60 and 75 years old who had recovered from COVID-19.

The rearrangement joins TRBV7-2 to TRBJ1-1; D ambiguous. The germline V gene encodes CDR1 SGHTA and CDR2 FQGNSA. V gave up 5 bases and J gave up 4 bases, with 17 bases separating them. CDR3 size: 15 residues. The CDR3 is CASSRIRSEGTEAFF. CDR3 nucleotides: TGTGCCAGCAGCCGTATTAGGAGTGAGGGCACTGAAGCTTTCTTT.

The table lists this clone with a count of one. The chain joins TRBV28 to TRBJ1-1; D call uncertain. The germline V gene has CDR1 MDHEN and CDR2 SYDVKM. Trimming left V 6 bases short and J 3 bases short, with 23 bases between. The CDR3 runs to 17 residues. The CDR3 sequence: CASSPSGFGFSDTEAFF. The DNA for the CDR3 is TGTGCCAGCAGCCCTAGTGGTTTTGGTTTTTCGGACACTGAAGCTTTCTTT.

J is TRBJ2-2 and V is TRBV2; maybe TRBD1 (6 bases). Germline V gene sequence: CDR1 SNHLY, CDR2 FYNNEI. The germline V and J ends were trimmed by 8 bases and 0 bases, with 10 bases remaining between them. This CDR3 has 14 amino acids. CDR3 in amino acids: CASGGRSNTGELFF. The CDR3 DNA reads TGTGCCAGCGGGGGCAGGTCGAACACCGGGGAGCTGTTTTTT.

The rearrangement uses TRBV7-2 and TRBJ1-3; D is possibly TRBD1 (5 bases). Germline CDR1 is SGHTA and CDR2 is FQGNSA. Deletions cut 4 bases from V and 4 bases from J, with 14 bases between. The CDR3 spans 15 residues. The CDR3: CASSWDFGTGNTIYF. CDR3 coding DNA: TGTGCCAGCAGCTGGGACTTCGGAACAGGAAACACCATATATTTT.

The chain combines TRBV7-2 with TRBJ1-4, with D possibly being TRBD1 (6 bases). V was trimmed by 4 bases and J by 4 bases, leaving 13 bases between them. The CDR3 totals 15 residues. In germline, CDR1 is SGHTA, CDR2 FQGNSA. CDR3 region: CASSSQGGGNEKLFF. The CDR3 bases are TGTGCCAGCAGCTCACAGGGAGGGGGTAATGAAAAACTGTTTTTT.

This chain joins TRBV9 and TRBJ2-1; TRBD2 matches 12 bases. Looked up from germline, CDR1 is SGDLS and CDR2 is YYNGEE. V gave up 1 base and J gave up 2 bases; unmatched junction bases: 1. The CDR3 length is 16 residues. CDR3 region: CASSVLAGGTYNEQFF. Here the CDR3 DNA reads TGTGCCAGCAGCGTACTAGCGGGGGGGACCTACAATGAGCAGTTCTTC. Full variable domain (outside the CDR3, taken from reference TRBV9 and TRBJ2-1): DSGVTQTPKHLITATGQRVTLRCSPRSGDLSVYWYQQSLDQGLQFLIQYYNGEERAKGNILERFSAQQFPDLHSELNLSSLELGDSALYFCASSVLAGGTYNEQFFGPGTRLTVL.

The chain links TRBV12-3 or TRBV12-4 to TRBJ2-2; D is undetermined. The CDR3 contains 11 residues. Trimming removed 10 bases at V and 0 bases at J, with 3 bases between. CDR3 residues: CATTNTGELFF. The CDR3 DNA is TGTGCCACCACGAACACCGGGGAGCTGTTTTTT.

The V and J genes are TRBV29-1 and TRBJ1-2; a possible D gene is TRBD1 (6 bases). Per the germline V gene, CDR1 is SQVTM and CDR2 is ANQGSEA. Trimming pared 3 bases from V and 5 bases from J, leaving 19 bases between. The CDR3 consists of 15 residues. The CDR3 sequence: CSVDTVRGGGYGYTF. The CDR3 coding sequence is TGCAGCGTTGACACCGTCCGGGGAGGGGGGTATGGCTACACCTTC.

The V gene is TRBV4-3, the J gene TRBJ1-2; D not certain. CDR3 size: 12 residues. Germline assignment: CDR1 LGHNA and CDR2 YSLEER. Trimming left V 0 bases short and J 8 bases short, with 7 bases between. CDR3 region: CASSQDKRGYTF. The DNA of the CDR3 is TGCGCCAGCAGCCAAGATAAGAGGGGCTACACCTTC.

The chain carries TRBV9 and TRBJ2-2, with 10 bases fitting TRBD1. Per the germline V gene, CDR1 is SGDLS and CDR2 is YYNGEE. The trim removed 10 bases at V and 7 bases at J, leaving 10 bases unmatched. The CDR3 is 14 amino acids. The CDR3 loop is CAGSGTGVGGELFF. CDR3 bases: TGTGCCGGCTCCGGGACAGGGGTCGGCGGGGAGCTGTTTTTT.

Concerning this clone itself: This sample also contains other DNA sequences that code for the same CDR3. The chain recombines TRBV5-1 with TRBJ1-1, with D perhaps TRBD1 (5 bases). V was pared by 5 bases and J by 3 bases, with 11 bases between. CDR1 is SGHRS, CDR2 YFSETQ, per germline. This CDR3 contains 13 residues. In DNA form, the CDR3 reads TGCGCCAGCAGTTTCAAAGGGGACACTGAAGCTTTCTTT. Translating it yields CASSFKGDTEAFF.

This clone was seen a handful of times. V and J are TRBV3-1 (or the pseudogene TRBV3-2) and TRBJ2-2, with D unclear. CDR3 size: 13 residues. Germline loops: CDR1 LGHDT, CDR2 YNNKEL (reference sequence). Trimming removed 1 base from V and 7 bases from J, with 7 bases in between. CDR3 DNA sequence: TGTGCCAGCAGCCAAGGGTCGGGCGGGGAGCTGTTTTTT. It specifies CASSQGSGGELFF.

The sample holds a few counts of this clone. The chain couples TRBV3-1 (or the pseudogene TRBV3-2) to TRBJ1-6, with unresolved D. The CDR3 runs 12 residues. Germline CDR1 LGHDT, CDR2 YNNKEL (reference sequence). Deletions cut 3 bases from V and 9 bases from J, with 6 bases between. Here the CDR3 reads CASSHGSSPLHF. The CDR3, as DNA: TGTGCCAGCAGCCACGGTAGTTCACCCCTCCACTTT.

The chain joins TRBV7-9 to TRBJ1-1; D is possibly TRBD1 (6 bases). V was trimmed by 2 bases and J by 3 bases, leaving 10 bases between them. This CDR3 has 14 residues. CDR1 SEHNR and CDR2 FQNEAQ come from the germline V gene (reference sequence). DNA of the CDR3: TGTGCCAGCAGCTTACAGGGGAGTGACACTGAAGCTTTCTTT. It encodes CASSLQGSDTEAFF.

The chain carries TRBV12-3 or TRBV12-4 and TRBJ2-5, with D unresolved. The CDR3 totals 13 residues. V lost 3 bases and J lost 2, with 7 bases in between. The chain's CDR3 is CASSFGFQETQYF. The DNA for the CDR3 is TGTGCCAGCAGTTTCGGGTTTCAAGAGACCCAGTACTTC.

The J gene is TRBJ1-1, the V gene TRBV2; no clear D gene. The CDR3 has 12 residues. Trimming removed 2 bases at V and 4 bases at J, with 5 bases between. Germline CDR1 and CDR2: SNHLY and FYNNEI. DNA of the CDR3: TGTGCCAGCAGTGAAAGAGCCACTGAAGCTTTCTTT. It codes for CASSERATEAFF.

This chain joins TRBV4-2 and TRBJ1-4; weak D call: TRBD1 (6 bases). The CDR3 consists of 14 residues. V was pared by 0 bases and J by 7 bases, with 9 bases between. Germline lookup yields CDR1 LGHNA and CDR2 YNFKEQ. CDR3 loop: CASSQDFRGEKLFF. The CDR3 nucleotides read TGTGCCAGCAGCCAAGATTTCAGGGGTGAAAAACTGTTTTTT.

CDR3 amino acids: CASSLHKLNYEQYF. CDR3 nucleotide sequence: TGTGCCAGCAGTTTACATAAGCTAAACTACGAGCAGTACTTC. The chain joins TRBV28 to TRBJ2-7; D is undetermined. This CDR3 region has 14 residues. Germline values: CDR1 MDHEN, CDR2 SYDVKM. V dropped 2 bases and J dropped 3 bases, with 11 bases sitting between them.

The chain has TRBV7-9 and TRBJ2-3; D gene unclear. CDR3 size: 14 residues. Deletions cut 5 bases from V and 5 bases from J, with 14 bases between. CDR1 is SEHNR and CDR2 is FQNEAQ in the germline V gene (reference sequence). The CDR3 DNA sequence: TGTGCCAGCAGCCCCCCCTTTGCAGGAGATACGCAGTATTTT. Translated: CASSPPFAGDTQYF.

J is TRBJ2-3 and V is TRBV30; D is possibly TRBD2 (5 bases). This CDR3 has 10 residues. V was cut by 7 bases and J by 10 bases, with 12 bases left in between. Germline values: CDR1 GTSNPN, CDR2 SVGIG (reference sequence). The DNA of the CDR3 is TGTGCCTTGGACTTCCATGCGCAGTATTTT. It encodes CALDFHAQYF.

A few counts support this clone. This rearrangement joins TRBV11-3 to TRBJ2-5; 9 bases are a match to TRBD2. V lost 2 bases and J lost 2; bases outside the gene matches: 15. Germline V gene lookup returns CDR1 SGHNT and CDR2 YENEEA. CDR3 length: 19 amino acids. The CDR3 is CASSLRHGFGGRGQETQYF. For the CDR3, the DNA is TGTGCCAGCAGCTTACGCCATGGGTTTGGCGGGAGGGGGCAAGAGACCCAGTACTTC.

The CDR3: CASSPSPQAGANVLTF. The CDR3, as DNA: TGCGCCAGCAGCCCCTCCCCGCAGGCTGGGGCCAACGTCCTGACTTTC. The rearrangement uses TRBV4-3 and TRBJ2-6; D is unclear. The CDR3 totals 16 residues. Trimming took off 4 bases at V and 2 bases at J, with 12 bases between the two ends. Germline V gene data show CDR1 as LGHNA and CDR2 as YSLEER.

Written as DNA, the CDR3 is TGTGCCAGTAGTAGGGGACTAGCGGGAGCAGGTGAGCAGTTCTTC. It codes for CASSRGLAGAGEQFF. The rearrangement joins TRBV19 to TRBJ2-1; 14 nucleotides agree with TRBD2. Trimming at V came to 4 bases and at J to 9 bases, leaving 5 bases not matched to a gene. This CDR3 spans 15 amino acids. CDR1 is LNHDA, CDR2 SQIVND, per germline (reference sequence).

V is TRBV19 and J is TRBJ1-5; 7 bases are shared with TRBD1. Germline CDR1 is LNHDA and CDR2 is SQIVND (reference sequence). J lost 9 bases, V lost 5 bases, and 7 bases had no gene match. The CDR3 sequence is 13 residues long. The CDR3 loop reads CASSADRERPQHF. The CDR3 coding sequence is TGTGCCAGTAGTGCTGACAGGGAGCGGCCCCAGCATTTT.

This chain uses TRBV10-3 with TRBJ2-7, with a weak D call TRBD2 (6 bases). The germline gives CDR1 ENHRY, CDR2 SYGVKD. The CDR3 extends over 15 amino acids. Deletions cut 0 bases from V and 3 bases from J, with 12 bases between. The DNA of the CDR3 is TGTGCCATCAGTGAGTCGGGGGGAGCCATCTACGAGCAGTACTTC. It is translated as CAISESGGAIYEQYF.

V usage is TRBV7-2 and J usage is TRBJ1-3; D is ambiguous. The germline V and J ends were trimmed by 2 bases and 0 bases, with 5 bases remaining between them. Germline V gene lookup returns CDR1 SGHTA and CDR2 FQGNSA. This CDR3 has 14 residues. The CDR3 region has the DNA TGTGCCAGCAGCTTAATCAACTCTGGAAACACCATATATTTT. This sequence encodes CASSLINSGNTIYF.

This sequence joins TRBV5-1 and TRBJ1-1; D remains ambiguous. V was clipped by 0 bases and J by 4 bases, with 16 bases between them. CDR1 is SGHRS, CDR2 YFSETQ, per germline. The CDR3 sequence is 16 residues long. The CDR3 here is CASSLGAGGSGTEAFF. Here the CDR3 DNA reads TGCGCCAGCAGCTTGGGTGCAGGCGGGTCGGGCACTGAAGCTTTCTTT. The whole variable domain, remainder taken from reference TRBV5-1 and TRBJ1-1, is KAGVTQTPRYLIKTRGQQVTLSCSPISGHRSVSWYQQTPGQGLQFLFEYFSETQRNKGNFPGRFSGRQFSNSRSEMNVSTLELGDSALYLCASSLGAGGSGTEAFFGQGTRLTVV.

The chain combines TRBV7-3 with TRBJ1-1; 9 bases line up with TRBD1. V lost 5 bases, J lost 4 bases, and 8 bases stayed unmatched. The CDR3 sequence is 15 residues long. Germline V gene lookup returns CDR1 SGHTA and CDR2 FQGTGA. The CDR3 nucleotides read TGTGCCAGCAGCGCAGACAGGGGGAAAGGCACTGAAGCTTTCTTT. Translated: CASSADRGKGTEAFF.

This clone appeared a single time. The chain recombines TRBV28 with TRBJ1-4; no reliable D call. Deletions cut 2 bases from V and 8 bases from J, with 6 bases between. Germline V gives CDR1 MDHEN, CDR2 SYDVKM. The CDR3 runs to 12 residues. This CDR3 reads CASSLGREKLFF. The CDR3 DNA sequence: TGTGCCAGCAGTTTAGGCAGAGAAAAACTGTTTTTT.

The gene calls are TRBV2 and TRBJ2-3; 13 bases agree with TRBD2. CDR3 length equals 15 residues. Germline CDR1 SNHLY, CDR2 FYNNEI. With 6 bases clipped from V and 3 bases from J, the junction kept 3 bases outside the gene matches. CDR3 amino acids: CASRQLAGGTDTQYF. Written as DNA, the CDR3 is TGTGCCAGCAGACAACTAGCGGGGGGGACAGATACGCAGTATTTT.